What follows are 3 T cell receptor beta chains derived from one specimen sequenced in a study of blood T cell repertoires in COVID-19 (dated by TCRdb to about 2020). The library came from the immunoSEQ multiplex PCR assay. This is the immuneACCESS table as TCRdb keeps it, with only in-frame sequences that have V and J called. A part of the clones is gone; compared with another copy, unresolved V genes explain less than half, and the rest is unexplained. Recorded for this sample are roughly 320,000 clones; 86% of them occurred a single time. The top ten clones comprise about 4% of the sample. The source material was PBMCs or T cells enriched from blood (not recorded which). The receptor set was obtained from a man aged 25-45 years who had recovered from COVID-19.

The V gene is TRBV7-2, the J gene TRBJ2-1; TRBD2 agrees at 7 bases. This CDR3 is built from 16 residues. Unmatched junction bases numbered 7, after V lost 5 bases and J lost 0 bases. Germline V gives CDR1 SGHTA, CDR2 FQGNSA. The CDR3 sequence is CASSRWRERSYNEQFF. The CDR3 nucleotides are TGTGCCAGCAGCCGCTGGCGGGAGCGCTCCTACAATGAGCAGTTCTTC. The whole variable domain, filled in from reference TRBV7-2 and TRBJ2-1, reads GAGVSQSPSNKVTEKGKDVELRCDPISGHTALYWYRQSLGQGLEFLIYFQGNSAPDKSGLPSDRFSAERTGGSVSTLTIQRTQQEDSAVYLCASSRWRERSYNEQFFGPGTRLTVL.

The rearrangement joins TRBV27 to TRBJ1-6; the D gene is possibly TRBD1 (6 bases). The CDR3 runs to 16 residues. Trimming stripped 6 bases from V and 0 bases from J, with 12 bases between. Germline loops: CDR1 MNHEY, CDR2 SMNVEV (reference sequence). The CDR3 DNA reads TGTGCCAGCAGCCGACAGGTTAGCTCCTATAATTCACCCCTCCACTTT. Protein sequence: CASSRQVSSYNSPLHF.

The chain couples TRBV19 to TRBJ1-1; tentative D call: TRBD1 (5 bases). Per germline, CDR1 LNHDA and CDR2 SQIVND (reference sequence). CDR3 length: 13 amino acids. With 3 bases removed from V and 4 bases from J, the gap between germline ends came to 9 bases. CDR3 in amino acids: CASSIRGSTEAFF. The CDR3 bases are TGTGCCAGTAGTATTAGGGGCTCCACTGAAGCTTTCTTT.